Below are 5 T cell receptor beta chains sequenced from a single sample in a study of T cell responses to AZD1222 COVID-19 vaccine. Some clones are missing from TCRdb's copy, which holds only in-frame ones; the method was immunoSEQ multiplex PCR. In the table there are roughly 81,000 clones, about 86% of which are singletons. This material consisted of peripheral blood, taken on day 0 of AZD1222 vaccination. The source of these receptors is an adult in good health.

This chain joins TRBV14 and TRBJ1-3, with D uncertain. Deletions cut 3 bases from V and 2 bases from J, with 5 bases between. Germline-derived CDR1 and CDR2 are SGHDN and FVKESK. CDR3 length: 13 residues. The CDR3 is CASSQGTGNTIYF. The CDR3 region has the DNA TGTGCCAGCAGCCAGGGTACTGGAAACACCATATATTTT.

This clone was detected only a few times. The chain couples TRBV7-9 to TRBJ2-1; D may be TRBD2 (6 bases). V was cut by 5 bases and J by 0 bases, with 11 bases left in between. CDR3 length: 15 residues. CDR1 and CDR2 from the germline V gene are SEHNR and FQNEAQ (reference sequence). The CDR3: CASSPGRSSYNEQFF. Written as DNA, the CDR3 is TGTGCCAGCAGCCCGGGGAGGAGCTCCTACAATGAGCAGTTCTTC.

The chain joins TRBV30 to TRBJ1-5; TRBD1 is a possible D gene (6 bases). Deletions cut 3 bases from V and 3 bases from J, with 12 bases between. CDR3 length equals 14 residues. The germline V gene has CDR1 GTSNPN and CDR2 SVGIG (reference sequence). CDR3 sequence: CAWRGAGNNQPQHF. CDR3 nucleotides: TGTGCCTGGAGGGGGGCAGGGAACAATCAGCCCCAGCATTTT.

The chain combines TRBV28 with TRBJ2-1, with TRBD2 matching 15 bases. J gave up 5 bases and V 5 bases, and 10 bases lay outside the gene matches. CDR3 length equals 18 residues. Germline lookup yields CDR1 MDHEN and CDR2 SYDVKM. Here the CDR3 DNA reads TGTGCCAGCAGTCCAGACGGGACTAGCGGGAGGTTTAACAATGAGCAGTTCTTC. Translating gives CASSPDGTSGRFNNEQFF.

The V call is TRBV7-9, the J call TRBJ2-3; maybe TRBD2 (5 bases). V lost 1 base to trimming and J lost 4 bases, with 6 bases between them. This CDR3 is 13 amino acids long. The germline CDR1 and CDR2 sequences are SEHNR and FQNEAQ (reference sequence). CDR3 loop: CASSLEGADTQYF. The CDR3 DNA reads as TGTGCCAGCAGCTTAGAGGGAGCAGATACGCAGTATTTT.